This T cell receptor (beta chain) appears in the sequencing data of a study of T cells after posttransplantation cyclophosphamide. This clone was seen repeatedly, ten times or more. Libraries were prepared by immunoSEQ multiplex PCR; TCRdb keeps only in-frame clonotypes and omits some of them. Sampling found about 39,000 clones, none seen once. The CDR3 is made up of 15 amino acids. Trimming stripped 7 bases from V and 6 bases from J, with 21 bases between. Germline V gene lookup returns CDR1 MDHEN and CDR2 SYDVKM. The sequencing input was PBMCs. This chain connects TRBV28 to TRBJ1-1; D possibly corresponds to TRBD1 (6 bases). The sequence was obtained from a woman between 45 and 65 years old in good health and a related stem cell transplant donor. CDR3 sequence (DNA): TGTGCCAGCACTTACATCGGGGGGCGCTTCGCTGAAGCTTTCTTT. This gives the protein CASTYIGGRFAEAFF.